This is a list of T cell receptor beta chains from one sample in a study of T cell clones after liver transplantation. Assay: immunoSEQ multiplex PCR; the TCRdb copy retains only in-frame clones and omits some. This sample carries 90,000 to 120,000 clones, 75% to 90% of them seen once, and the ten largest clones take 0.8% to 1%. The material was CD4+ T cells from blood, obtained before liver transplant. All receptors come from a human donor who received a liver transplant. Each CDR3 is given with its conserved first and last residue. A D gene is named only where the DNA matches it firmly. Expanded clones get a size class; other rows say once, few or many, or leave the size out.

.,TRBJ2-2,TRBD1,TRBV5-1,CASRVQGAAGELFF,TGCGCCAGCAGGGTACAGGGGGCCGCCGGGGAGCTGTTTTTT
.,TRBJ1-5,.,TRBV6-1,CASSEGDRHNQPQHF,TGTGCCAGCAGTGAGGGAGACAGGCACAATCAGCCCCAGCATTTT
.,TRBJ1-4,.,TRBV6-1,CASGGTLEKLFF,TGTGCCAGCGGAGGGACACTTGAAAAACTGTTTTTT
.,TRBJ1-4,.,TRBV5-6,CASSFRDGANEKLFF,TGTGCCAGCAGCTTCCGGGACGGAGCTAATGAAAAACTGTTTTTT
.,TRBJ1-2,.,TRBV27,CASSTGTVSLGYTF,TGTGCCAGCAGTACAGGGACGGTATCGCTTGGCTACACCTTC
.,TRBJ1-2,.,TRBV5-8,CASSPPPTAYGYTF,TGTGCCAGCAGCCCACCCCCGACGGCCTATGGCTACACCTTC
.,TRBJ1-2,.,TRBV27,CASSLSGGESGYTF,TGTGCCAGCAGTTTATCGGGGGGAGAGTCTGGCTACACCTTC
.,TRBJ1-3,TRBD1,TRBV5-1,CASSQGGRGFGNTIYF,TGCGCCAGCAGCCAAGGGGGCCGGGGCTTTGGAAACACCATATATTTT
.,TRBJ1-1,TRBD1,TRBV18,CASSQGANTEAFF,TGTGCCAGCTCACAGGGGGCGAACACTGAAGCTTTCTTT
few,TRBJ1-1,.,TRBV2,CASSRGRTEAFF,TGTGCCAGCAGCCGTGGACGCACGGAAGCTTTCTTT
.,TRBJ1-2,TRBD1,TRBV9,CASSVSSGQATYGYTF,TGTGCCAGCAGCGTCTCGTCGGGACAGGCAACCTATGGCTACACCTTC
.,TRBJ2-3,.,TRBV9,CASSPAPRADTQYF,TGTGCCAGCAGCCCCGCCCCAAGGGCAGATACGCAGTATTTT
.,TRBJ2-4,.,TRBV29-1,CSVGQGIKNIQYF,TGCAGCGTAGGTCAGGGGATCAAAAACATTCAGTACTTC
.,TRBJ2-5,TRBD1,TRBV5-1,CASSPGTAKQETQYF,TGCGCCAGCAGCCCAGGGACAGCCAAACAAGAGACCCAGTACTTC
.,TRBJ2-3,TRBD2,TRBV9,CASSVGGTSSDTQYF,TGTGCCAGCAGCGTAGGCGGGACTAGCTCAGATACGCAGTATTTT